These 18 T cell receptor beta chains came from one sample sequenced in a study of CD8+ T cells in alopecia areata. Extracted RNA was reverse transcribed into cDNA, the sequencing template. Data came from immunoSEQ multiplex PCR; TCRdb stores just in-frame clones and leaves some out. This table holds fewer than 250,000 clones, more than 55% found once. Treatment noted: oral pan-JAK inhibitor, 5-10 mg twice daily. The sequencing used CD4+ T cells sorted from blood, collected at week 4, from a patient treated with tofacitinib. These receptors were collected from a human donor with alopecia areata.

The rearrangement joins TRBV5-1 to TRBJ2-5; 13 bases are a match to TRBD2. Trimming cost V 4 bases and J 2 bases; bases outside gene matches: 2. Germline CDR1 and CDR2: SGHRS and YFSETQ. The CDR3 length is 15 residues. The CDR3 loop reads CASSVGLAGQETQYF. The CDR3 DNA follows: TGCGCCAGCAGCGTGGGACTAGCGGGACAAGAGACCCAGTACTTC.

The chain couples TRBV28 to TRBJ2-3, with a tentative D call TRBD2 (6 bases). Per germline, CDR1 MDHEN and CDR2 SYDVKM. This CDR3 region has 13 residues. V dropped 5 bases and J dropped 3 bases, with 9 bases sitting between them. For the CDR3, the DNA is TGTGCCAGCAGTCCGGGGGAGACAGATACGCAGTATTTT. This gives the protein CASSPGETDTQYF.

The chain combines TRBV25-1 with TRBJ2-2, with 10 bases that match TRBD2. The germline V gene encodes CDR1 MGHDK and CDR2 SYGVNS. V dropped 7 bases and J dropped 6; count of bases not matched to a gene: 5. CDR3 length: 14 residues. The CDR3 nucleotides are TGTGCCAGCACGGCTAGCGGGAGTGCCGGGGAGCTGTTTTTT. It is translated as CASTASGSAGELFF.

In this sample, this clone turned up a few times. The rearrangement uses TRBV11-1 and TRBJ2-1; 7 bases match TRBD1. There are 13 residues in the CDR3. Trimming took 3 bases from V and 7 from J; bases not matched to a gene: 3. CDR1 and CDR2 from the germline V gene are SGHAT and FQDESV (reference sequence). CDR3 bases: TGTGCCAGCAGCTTGGGCAGGGGGAATGAGCAGTTCTTC. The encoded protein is CASSLGRGNEQFF.

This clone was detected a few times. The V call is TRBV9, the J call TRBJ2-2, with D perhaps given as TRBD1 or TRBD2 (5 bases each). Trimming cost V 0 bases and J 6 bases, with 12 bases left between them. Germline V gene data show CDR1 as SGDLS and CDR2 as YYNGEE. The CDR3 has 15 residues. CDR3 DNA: TGTGCCAGCAGCGTAGTAAGGCAGGGAGCCGGGGAGCTGTTTTTT. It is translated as CASSVVRQGAGELFF.

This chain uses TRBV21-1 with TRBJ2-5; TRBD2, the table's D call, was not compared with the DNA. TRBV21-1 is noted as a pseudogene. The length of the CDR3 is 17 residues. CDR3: CASSKAGASGSEETQYF. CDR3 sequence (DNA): TGTGCCAGCAGCAAAGCGGGGGCTAGCGGGAGCGAAGAGACCCAGTACTTC.

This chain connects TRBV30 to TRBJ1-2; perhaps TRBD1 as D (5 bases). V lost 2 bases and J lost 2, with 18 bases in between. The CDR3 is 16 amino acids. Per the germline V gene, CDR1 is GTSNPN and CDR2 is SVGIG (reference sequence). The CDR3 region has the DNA TGTGCCTGGAGTTCGGTTACTAGGGGATCCAACTATGGCTACACCTTC. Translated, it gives CAWSSVTRGSNYGYTF.

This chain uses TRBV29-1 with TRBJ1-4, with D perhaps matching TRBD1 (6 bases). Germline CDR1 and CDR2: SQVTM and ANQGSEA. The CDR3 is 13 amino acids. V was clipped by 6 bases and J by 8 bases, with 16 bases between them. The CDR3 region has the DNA TGCAGCGTCTGGGGGGACAAGTGGGAAAAACTGTTTTTT. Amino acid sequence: CSVWGDKWEKLFF.

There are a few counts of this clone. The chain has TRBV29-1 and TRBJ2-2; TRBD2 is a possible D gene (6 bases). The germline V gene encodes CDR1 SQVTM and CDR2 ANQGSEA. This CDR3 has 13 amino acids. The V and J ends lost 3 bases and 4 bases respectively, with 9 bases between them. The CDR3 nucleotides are TGCAGCGTTGAGCGGGATGGCACCGGGGAGCTGTTTTTT. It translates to CSVERDGTGELFF.

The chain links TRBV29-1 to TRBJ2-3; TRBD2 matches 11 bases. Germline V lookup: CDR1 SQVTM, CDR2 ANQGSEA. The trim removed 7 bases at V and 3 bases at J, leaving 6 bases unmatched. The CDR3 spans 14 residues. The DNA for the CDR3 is TGCAGCGCCCGGGCTAGCGGGGGGACAGATACGCAGTATTTT. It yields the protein CSARASGGTDTQYF.

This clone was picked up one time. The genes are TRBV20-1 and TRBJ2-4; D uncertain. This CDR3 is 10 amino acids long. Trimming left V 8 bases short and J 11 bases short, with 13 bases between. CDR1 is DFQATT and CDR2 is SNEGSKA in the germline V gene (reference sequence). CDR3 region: CSSGVRVQYF. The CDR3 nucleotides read TGCAGTTCTGGGGTCCGCGTTCAGTACTTC.

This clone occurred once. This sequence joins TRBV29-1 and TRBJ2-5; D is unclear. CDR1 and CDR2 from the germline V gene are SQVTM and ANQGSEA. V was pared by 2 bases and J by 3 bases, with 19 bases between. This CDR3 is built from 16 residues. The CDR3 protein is CSVELLWDAEEETQYF. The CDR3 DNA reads TGCAGCGTTGAATTGCTGTGGGATGCCGAGGAAGAGACCCAGTACTTC. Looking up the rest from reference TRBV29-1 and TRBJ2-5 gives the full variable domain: SAVISQKPSRDICQRGTSLTIQCQVDSQVTMMFWYRQQPGQSLTLIATANQGSEATYESGFVIDKFPISRPNLTFSTLTVSNMSPEDSSIYLCSVELLWDAEEETQYFGPGTRLLVL.

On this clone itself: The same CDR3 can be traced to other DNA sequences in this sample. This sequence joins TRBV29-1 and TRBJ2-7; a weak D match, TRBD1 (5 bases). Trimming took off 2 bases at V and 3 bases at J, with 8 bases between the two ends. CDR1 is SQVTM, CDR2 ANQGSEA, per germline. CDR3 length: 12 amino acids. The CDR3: CSVERGGYEQYF. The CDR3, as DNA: TGCAGCGTTGAAAGGGGTGGCTACGAGCAGTACTTC.

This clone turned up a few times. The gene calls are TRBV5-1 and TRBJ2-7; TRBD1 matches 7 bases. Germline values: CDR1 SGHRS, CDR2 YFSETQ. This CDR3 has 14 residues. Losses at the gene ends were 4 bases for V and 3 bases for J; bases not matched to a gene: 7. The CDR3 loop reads CASSQGQLIYEQYF. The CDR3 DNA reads TGCGCCAGCAGCCAGGGACAGCTGATCTACGAGCAGTACTTC.

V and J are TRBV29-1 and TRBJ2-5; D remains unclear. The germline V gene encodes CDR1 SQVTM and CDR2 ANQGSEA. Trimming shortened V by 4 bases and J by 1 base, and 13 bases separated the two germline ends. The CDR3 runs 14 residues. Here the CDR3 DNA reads TGCAGCGTTGTGAAGGGCTCGAGCCAAGAGACCCAGTACTTC. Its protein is CSVVKGSSQETQYF.

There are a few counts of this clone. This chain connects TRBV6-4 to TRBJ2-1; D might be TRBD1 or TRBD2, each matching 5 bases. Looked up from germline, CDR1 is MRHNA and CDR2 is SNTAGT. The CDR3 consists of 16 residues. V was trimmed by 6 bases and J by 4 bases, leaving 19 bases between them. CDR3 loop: CASRRSGSEGYNEQFF. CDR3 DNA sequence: TGTGCCAGCAGGAGATCCGGGTCCGAGGGGTACAATGAGCAGTTCTTC.

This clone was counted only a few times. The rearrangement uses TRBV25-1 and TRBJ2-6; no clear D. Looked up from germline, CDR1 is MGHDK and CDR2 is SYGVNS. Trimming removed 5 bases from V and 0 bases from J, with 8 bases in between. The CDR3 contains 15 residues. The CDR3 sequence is CASSPHYSGANVLTF. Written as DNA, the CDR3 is TGTGCCAGCAGTCCCCATTACTCTGGGGCCAACGTCCTGACTTTC.

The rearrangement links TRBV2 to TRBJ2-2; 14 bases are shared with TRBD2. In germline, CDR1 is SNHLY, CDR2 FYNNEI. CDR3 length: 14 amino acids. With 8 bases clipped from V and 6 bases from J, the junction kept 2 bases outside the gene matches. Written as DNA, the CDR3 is TGTGCCAGCCGGGGACTAGCGGGAGCCGGGGAGCTGTTTTTT. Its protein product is CASRGLAGAGELFF.